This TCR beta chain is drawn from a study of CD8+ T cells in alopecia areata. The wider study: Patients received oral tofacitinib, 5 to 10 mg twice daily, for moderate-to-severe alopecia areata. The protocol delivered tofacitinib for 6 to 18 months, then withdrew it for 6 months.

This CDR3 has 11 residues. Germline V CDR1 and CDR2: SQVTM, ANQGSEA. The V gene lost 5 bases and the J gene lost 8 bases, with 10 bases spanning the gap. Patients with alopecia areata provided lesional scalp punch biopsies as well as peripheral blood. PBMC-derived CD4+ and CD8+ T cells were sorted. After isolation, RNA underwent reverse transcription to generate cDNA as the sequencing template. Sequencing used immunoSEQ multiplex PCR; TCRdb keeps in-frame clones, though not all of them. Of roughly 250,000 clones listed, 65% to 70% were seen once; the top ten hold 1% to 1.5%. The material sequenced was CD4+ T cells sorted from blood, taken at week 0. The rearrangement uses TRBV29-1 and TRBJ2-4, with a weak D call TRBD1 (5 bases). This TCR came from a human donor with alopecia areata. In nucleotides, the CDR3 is TGCAGCGTTCGGATAGGGGACATTCAGTACTTC. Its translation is CSVRIGDIQYF.